Sequencing of this TCR beta chain was carried out in a study of T cells in Graves' hyperthyroidism and ophthalmopathy. RNA transcripts gave rise to amplified TCR beta CDR3 regions. HTBI primers were the set used in a first-round RT-PCR of the TCR CDR3. MiXCR was run by TCRdb on the multiplex PCR reads, yielding one entry per CDR3 protein. The sample shows hundreds of thousands of distinct CDR3 sequences, roughly 37% of them seen only once. The clonotype was recovered from a man between 18 and 35 years old with Graves' hyperthyroidism. Sequencing was carried out using blood.

The CDR3 spells CASSIVGNYEQYF. CDR3 DNA: TGTGCCAGTAGTATAGTAGGGAACTACGAGCAGTACTTC. The chain has TRBV19 and TRBJ2-7, with D unresolved. V was clipped by 1 base and J by 3 bases, with 7 bases between them. The CDR3 has 13 residues. Germline CDR1 reads LNHDA; CDR2 reads SQIVND (reference sequence). Using reference TRBV19 and TRBJ2-7 for the parts outside the CDR3, the full variable domain is DGGITQSPKYLFRKEGQNVTLSCEQNLNHDAMYWYRQDPGQGLRLIYYSQIVNDFQKGDIAEGYSVSREKKESFPLTVTSAQKNPTAFYLCASSIVGNYEQYFGPGTRLTVT.